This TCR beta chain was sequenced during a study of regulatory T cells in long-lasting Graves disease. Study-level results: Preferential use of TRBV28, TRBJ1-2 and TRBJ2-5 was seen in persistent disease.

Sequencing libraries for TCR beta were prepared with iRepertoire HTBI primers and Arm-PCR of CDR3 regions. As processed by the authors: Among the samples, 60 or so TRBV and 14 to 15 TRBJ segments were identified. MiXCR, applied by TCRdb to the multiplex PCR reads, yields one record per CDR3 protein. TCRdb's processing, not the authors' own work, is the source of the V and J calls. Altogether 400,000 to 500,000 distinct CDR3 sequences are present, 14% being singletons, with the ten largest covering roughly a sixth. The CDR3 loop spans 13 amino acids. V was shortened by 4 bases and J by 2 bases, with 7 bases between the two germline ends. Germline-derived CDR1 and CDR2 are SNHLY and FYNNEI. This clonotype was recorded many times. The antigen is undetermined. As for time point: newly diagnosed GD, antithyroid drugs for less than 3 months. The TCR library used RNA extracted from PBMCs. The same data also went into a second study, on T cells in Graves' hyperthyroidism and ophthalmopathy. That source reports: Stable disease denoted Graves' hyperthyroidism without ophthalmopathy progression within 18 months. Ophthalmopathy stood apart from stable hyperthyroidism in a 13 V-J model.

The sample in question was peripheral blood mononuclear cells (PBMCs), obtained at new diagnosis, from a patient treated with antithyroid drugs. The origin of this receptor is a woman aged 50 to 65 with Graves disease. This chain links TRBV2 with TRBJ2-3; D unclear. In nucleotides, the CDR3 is TGTGCCAGCAGTGCTTGGCACACAGATACGCAGTATTTT. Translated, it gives CASSAWHTDTQYF.